The 3 T cell receptor beta chains listed next were all sequenced from one sample in a study of blood T cell repertoires in COVID-19. The protocol was immunoSEQ multiplex PCR, while the TCRdb copy is restricted to in-frame clones and leaves out a portion. The table records roughly 250,000 clones, around 90% of them present only once. Sequencing was done on a sample of peripheral blood. These receptors were taken from a woman aged 40 to 49 with acute or convalescent COVID-19.

The rearrangement uses TRBV2 and TRBJ2-5; TRBD2 matches 11 bases. The CDR3 is 15 amino acids. With 6 bases clipped from V and 5 bases from J, the junction kept 8 bases outside the gene matches. From germline, CDR1 is SNHLY and CDR2 FYNNEI. Here the CDR3 DNA reads TGTGCCAGCAGGGGACTAGCGGCAGGGGGGGAGACCCAGTACTTC. This encodes CASRGLAAGGETQYF.

This chain uses TRBV6-4 with TRBJ1-1; D is ambiguous. The germline V gene has CDR1 MRHNA and CDR2 SNTAGT. This CDR3 comprises 16 residues. CDR3 bases: TGTGCGCTTCTGCCACGAGGTTTCGAGATGAACACTGAAGCTTTCTTT. Amino acid sequence: CALLPRGFEMNTEAFF.

This clone has a handful of counts. The chain couples TRBV19 to TRBJ1-6, with a weak D call TRBD1 (6 bases). Germline V gene data show CDR1 as LNHDA and CDR2 as SQIVND (reference sequence). The CDR3 consists of 13 residues. The V end lost 7 bases, the J end lost 9 bases, and 13 bases lay between the germline ends. This CDR3 is CASMDRFGSPLHF. DNA of the CDR3: TGTGCCAGTATGGACAGATTCGGTTCACCCCTCCACTTT.